Each of the 14 T cell receptor beta chains below was sequenced from the same sample in a study of graft-versus-host responses after intestinal transplantation. Clones were read by immunoSEQ multiplex PCR, and TCRdb kept only the in-frame ones, dropping some. The sample consists of approximately 20,000 clones, 89% of them appearing once. The source was PBMCs, collected around 68 days after intestinal transplantation. The receptors shown here come from a human patient who received an intestinal transplant, so some T cells may come from the graft donor.

The genes are TRBV6-5 and TRBJ2-7; D ambiguous. Trimming took 7 bases from V and 1 from J, leaving 5 bases between them. The CDR3 has 11 residues. CDR1 MNHEY and CDR2 SVGAGI come from the germline V gene. The CDR3: CASTVSYEQYF. The DNA for the CDR3 is TGTGCCAGCACCGTATCCTACGAGCAGTACTTC.

J is TRBJ2-3 and V is TRBV11-2; D perhaps matches TRBD2 (7 bases). The CDR3 totals 16 residues. Germline V lookup: CDR1 SGHAT, CDR2 FQNNGV. Trimming pared 3 bases from V and 1 base from J, leaving 14 bases between. CDR3 sequence (DNA): TGTGCCAGCAGCTTGAAGAGGGGGGGCCGCACAGATACGCAGTATTTT. Protein product: CASSLKRGGRTDTQYF.

In its sample, this clone was seen once. V gene TRBV19 combines with J gene TRBJ2-7; tentatively, D is TRBD2 (5 bases). Trimming removed 4 bases from V and 0 bases from J, with 13 bases in between. Per the germline V gene, CDR1 is LNHDA and CDR2 is SQIVND (reference sequence). The CDR3 spans 15 residues. For the CDR3, the DNA is TGTGCCAGTAGTACGCGGACGGGGAGCTCCTACGAGCAGTACTTC. Protein sequence: CASSTRTGSSYEQYF.

V and J are TRBV7-9 and TRBJ2-3; possibly TRBD2 for D (6 bases). V was cut by 3 bases and J by 0 bases, with 16 bases left in between. Germline V gene data show CDR1 as SEHNR and CDR2 as FQNEAQ (reference sequence). The CDR3 length is 17 residues. CDR3 nucleotide sequence: TGTGCCAGCAGCTTTCCGAGGGGTAGCGGAAGCACAGATACGCAGTATTTT. Protein: CASSFPRGSGSTDTQYF.

The chain carries TRBV10-3 and TRBJ1-6; D not resolved. V lost 9 bases to trimming and J lost 14 bases, with 20 bases between them. Germline assignment: CDR1 ENHRY and CDR2 SYGVKD. The CDR3 runs to 13 residues. The CDR3 region has the DNA TGTGCCATACGGACTCCGCCGGACGAGACCCTCCACTTT. Translation gives CAIRTPPDETLHF.

V and J are TRBV9 and TRBJ1-4, with D hard to call. Germline lookup yields CDR1 SGDLS and CDR2 YYNGEE. This CDR3 has 19 residues. With 0 bases removed from V and 0 bases from J, the gap between germline ends came to 18 bases. CDR3 residues: CASSVGAGPTPATNEKLFF. CDR3 sequence (DNA): TGTGCCAGCAGCGTAGGGGCCGGACCAACGCCTGCAACTAATGAAAAACTGTTTTTT.

This rearrangement joins TRBV10-1 to TRBJ2-1; D is undetermined. Germline assignment: CDR1 WNHNN and CDR2 SYGVQD (reference sequence). The CDR3 is 11 amino acids. V lost 3 bases, J lost 6 bases, and 3 bases lay in between. CDR3 sequence reads: CASSDANEQFF. For the CDR3, the DNA is TGCGCCAGCAGTGATGCCAATGAGCAGTTCTTC.

This chain joins TRBV12-5 and TRBJ2-1; D perhaps matches TRBD1 (6 bases). Germline CDR1 reads LGHNT; CDR2 reads FRNRAP. The CDR3 covers 12 residues. Trimming removed 1 base at V and 9 bases at J, with 7 bases between. The CDR3 here is CASGLGRGEQFF. CDR3 in DNA: TGTGCTAGTGGTTTGGGCAGGGGTGAGCAGTTCTTC.

The chain has TRBV30 and TRBJ2-1; D remains unclear. Germline lookup yields CDR1 GTSNPN and CDR2 SVGIG (reference sequence). The CDR3 length is 11 residues. Trimming cost V 6 bases and J 4 bases, with 7 bases left between them. The CDR3 loop is CACMFYNEQFF. The CDR3 DNA follows: TGTGCCTGTATGTTTTACAATGAGCAGTTCTTC.

J is TRBJ2-7 and V is TRBV9; no reliable D call. The CDR3 is 11 residues long. Trimming cost V 4 bases and J 1 base, with 3 bases left between them. CDR1 and CDR2 from the germline V gene are SGDLS and YYNGEE. CDR3 bases: TGTGCCAGCAGCTCGTCCTACGAGCAGTACTTC. Its translation: CASSSSYEQYF.

This clone was seen more than once but under ten times. The chain couples TRBV21-1 to TRBJ1-1; TRBD1 is the table's D call and was not checked against the DNA. TRBV21-1 is a recognized pseudogene. This CDR3 is built from 18 residues. The CDR3, as DNA: TGTGCCAGCAGCACCCAAGCGGGGACAGGGGCTAAGAACACTGAAGCTTTCTTT. Protein sequence: CASSTQAGTGAKNTEAFF.

The chain recombines TRBV30 with TRBJ1-5, with D unresolved. The CDR3 has 11 amino acids. V was trimmed by 3 bases and J by 9 bases, leaving 9 bases between them. The germline V gene has CDR1 GTSNPN and CDR2 SVGIG (reference sequence). The CDR3 DNA reads TGTGCCTGGAGGGAAACGGGGCCCCAGCATTTT. Amino acid sequence: CAWRETGPQHF.

The chain carries TRBV29-1 and TRBJ2-2, with D unresolved. From germline, CDR1 is SQVTM and CDR2 ANQGSEA. The CDR3 runs to 13 residues. The V end was cut by 7 bases, the J end by 0 bases, with 9 bases between. CDR3 region: CSADGPNTGELFF. The CDR3 coding sequence is TGCAGCGCTGACGGACCGAACACCGGGGAGCTGTTTTTT.

The gene calls are TRBV5-4 and TRBJ1-1; 7 nucleotides match TRBD1. Germline V gene sequence: CDR1 SGHNT, CDR2 YYREEE (reference sequence). The CDR3 totals 19 residues. J was trimmed by 0 bases and V by 0 bases; bases with no gene match: 14. The chain's CDR3 is CASSLGLGGPSPLNTEAFF. CDR3 nucleotide sequence: TGTGCCAGCAGCTTGGGGCTAGGGGGCCCTTCCCCCTTGAACACTGAAGCTTTCTTT. Variable domain in full (rest from reference TRBV5-4 and TRBJ1-1): ETGVTQSPTHLIKTRGQQVTLRCSSQSGHNTVSWYQQALGQGPQFIFQYYREEENGRGNFPPRFSGLQFPNYSSELNVNALELDDSALYLCASSLGLGGPSPLNTEAFFGQGTRLTVV.